Sequencing of this TCR beta chain was carried out in a study of blood T cell repertoires in COVID-19. The table came from immunoSEQ multiplex PCR; TCRdb's copy has only in-frame clones and leaves some out. This table has approximately 250,000 clones, roughly 86% appearing once. This CDR3 comprises 13 residues. Germline V gene sequence: CDR1 SGHDT, CDR2 YYEEEE. With V trimmed by 3 bases and J by 8 bases, 4 bases remained unmatched. The sequenced material came from peripheral blood. V and J are TRBV5-6 and TRBJ2-1; the match to TRBD1 covers 8 bases. The TCR was taken from a middle-aged man with active or convalescent COVID-19. Here the CDR3 DNA reads TGTGCCAGCAGCTCGGGGACAGGAGATGAGCAGTTCTTC. It is translated as CASSSGTGDEQFF.